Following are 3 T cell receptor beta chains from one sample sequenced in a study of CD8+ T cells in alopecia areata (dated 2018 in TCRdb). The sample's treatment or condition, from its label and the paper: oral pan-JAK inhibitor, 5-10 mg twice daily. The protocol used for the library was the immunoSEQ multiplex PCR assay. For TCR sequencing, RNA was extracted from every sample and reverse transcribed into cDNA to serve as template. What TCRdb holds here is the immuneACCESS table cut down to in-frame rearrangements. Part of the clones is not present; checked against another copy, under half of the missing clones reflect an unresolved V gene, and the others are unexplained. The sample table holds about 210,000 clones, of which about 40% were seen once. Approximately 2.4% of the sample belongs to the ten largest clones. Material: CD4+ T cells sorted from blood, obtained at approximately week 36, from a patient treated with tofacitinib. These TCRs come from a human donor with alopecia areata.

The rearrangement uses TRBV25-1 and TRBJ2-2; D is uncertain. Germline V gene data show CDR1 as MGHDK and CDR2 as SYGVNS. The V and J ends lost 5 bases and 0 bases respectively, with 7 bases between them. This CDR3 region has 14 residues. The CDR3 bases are TGTGCCAGCAGTAATCAGGCGAACACCGGGGAGCTGTTTTTT. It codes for CASSNQANTGELFF.

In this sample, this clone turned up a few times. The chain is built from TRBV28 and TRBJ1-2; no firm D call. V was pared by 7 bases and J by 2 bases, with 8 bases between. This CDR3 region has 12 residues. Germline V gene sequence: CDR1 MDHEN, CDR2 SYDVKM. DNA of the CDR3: TGTGCCAGCACCCAGAGAAACTATGGCTACACCTTC. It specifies CASTQRNYGYTF.

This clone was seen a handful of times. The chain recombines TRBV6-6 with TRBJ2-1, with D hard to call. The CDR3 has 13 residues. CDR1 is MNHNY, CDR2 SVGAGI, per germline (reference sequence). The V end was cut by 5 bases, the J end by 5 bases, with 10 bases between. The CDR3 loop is CASSVFENNEQFF. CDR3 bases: TGTGCCAGCAGTGTTTTTGAGAACAATGAGCAGTTCTTC.